Presented here are 23 T cell receptor beta chains from one specimen sequenced in a study of T cell changes during pregnancy in multiple sclerosis (dated by TCRdb to the late 2010s). The library was produced with the immunoSEQ multiplex PCR assay. TCRdb limited this immuneACCESS table to in-frame rearrangements with V and J called. A share of clones is missing; checked studies link under half to unresolved V genes, and the rest is unexplained. A total of just under 80,000 clones appear in this sample, just under 95% of them only once. The ten biggest clones cover roughly 1% of the sample. The source material was peripheral blood, sampled in the first trimester of pregnancy. The receptors shown here come from a female donor with multiple sclerosis, enrolled in a pregnancy study.

This chain links TRBV9 with TRBJ1-2, with TRBD1 matching over 10 bases. The CDR3 is 14 amino acids. Germline loops: CDR1 SGDLS, CDR2 YYNGEE. The trim removed 6 bases at V and 2 bases at J, leaving 4 bases unmatched. CDR3 in amino acids: CASTRTGGNYGYTF. CDR3 nucleotides: TGTGCCAGCACCCGGACAGGGGGGAACTATGGCTACACCTTC.

This chain joins TRBV27 and TRBJ2-5; the match to TRBD1 covers 9 bases. J lost 7 bases, V lost 3 bases, and 6 bases had no gene match. This CDR3 has 14 residues. CDR1 and CDR2 (germline): MNHEY, SMNVEV (reference sequence). In DNA, the CDR3 is TGTGCCAGCAGTTTGGGTCCGGGACAGGGGACCCAGTACTTC. Residues: CASSLGPGQGTQYF.

The gene calls are TRBV29-1 and TRBJ2-1, with D unresolved. Trimming pared 7 bases from V and 8 bases from J, leaving 9 bases between. Germline-derived CDR1 and CDR2 are SQVTM and ANQGSEA. CDR3 size: 10 residues. CDR3 loop: CSAEWHEQFF. DNA for the CDR3: TGCAGCGCTGAGTGGCATGAGCAGTTCTTC.

This chain connects TRBV9 to TRBJ2-3, with 10 bases lining up with TRBD2. Germline lookup yields CDR1 SGDLS and CDR2 YYNGEE. V dropped 0 bases and J dropped 2; count of bases not matched to a gene: 6. The CDR3 is 17 residues long. The CDR3 DNA sequence: TGTGCCAGCAGCGTAGCCCACACTAGCGGGAACACAGATACGCAGTATTTT. As protein: CASSVAHTSGNTDTQYF.

This clone was detected a few times. This rearrangement joins TRBV19 to TRBJ2-2, with TRBD2 identical over 8 bases. V gave up 1 base and J gave up 4 bases; unmatched junction bases: 2. This CDR3 is 15 amino acids long. Germline V CDR1 and CDR2: LNHDA, SQIVND (reference sequence). The CDR3 DNA follows: TGTGCCAGTAGTATAGGACTAGCGAGCACCGGGGAGCTGTTTTTT. Amino acid sequence: CASSIGLASTGELFF.

V and J are TRBV4-1 and TRBJ1-6, with 7 bases identical to TRBD1. The J segment lost 7 bases and the V segment lost 7 bases, leaving 7 bases of the junction unmatched. The CDR3 extends over 14 amino acids. Germline CDR1 reads MGHRA; CDR2 reads YSYEKL. CDR3 bases: TGCGCCAGCACAATCGGGACAGTCAATTCACCCCTCCACTTT. Translated: CASTIGTVNSPLHF.

This rearrangement joins TRBV20-1 to TRBJ2-2; D ambiguous. Trimming took off 3 bases at V and 6 bases at J, with 5 bases between the two ends. Germline V gene sequence: CDR1 DFQATT, CDR2 SNEGSKA (reference sequence). There are 11 residues in the CDR3. CDR3 loop: CSARVAGELFF. In DNA, the CDR3 is TGCAGTGCTAGGGTAGCCGGGGAGCTGTTTTTT.

The chain uses TRBV5-1 and TRBJ2-7, with 7 bases aligning to TRBD2. This CDR3 has 14 amino acids. V was clipped by 2 bases and J by 4 bases; unmatched bases: 6. Germline CDR1 reads SGHRS; CDR2 reads YFSETQ. The CDR3 DNA reads TGCGCCAGCAGCTTCGGGGAGCGGGGATACGAGCAGTACTTC. Translating gives CASSFGERGYEQYF.

The gene calls are TRBV10-1 and TRBJ2-3; 7 bases line up with TRBD2. Trimming took 5 bases from V and 4 from J; bases not matched to a gene: 9. Per the germline V gene, CDR1 is WNHNN and CDR2 is SYGVQD (reference sequence). The CDR3 contains 15 residues. The CDR3 loop is CASSFRGVWADTQYF. Written as DNA, the CDR3 is TGCGCCAGCAGTTTCCGGGGGGTTTGGGCAGATACGCAGTATTTT.

This chain connects TRBV9 to TRBJ2-1; TRBD2 agrees at 7 bases. CDR1 is SGDLS and CDR2 is YYNGEE in the germline V gene. With 0 bases clipped from V and 0 bases from J, the junction kept 3 bases outside the gene matches. The length of the CDR3 is 16 residues. The CDR3 spells CASSVEGGASYNEQFF. CDR3 nucleotide sequence: TGTGCCAGCAGCGTAGAGGGAGGGGCCTCCTACAATGAGCAGTTCTTC.

The J gene is TRBJ2-2, the V gene TRBV19; possible D gene TRBD2, 5 bases. V shed 3 bases and J shed 8 bases, with 13 bases lying between them. Germline CDR1 and CDR2: LNHDA and SQIVND (reference sequence). The CDR3 spans 14 residues. The DNA of the CDR3 is TGTGCCAGTAGTATCAGTCTAGCAGCGGGGGAGCTGTTTTTT. Amino acid sequence: CASSISLAAGELFF.

The gene calls are TRBV9 and TRBJ2-6, with 9 bases matching TRBD1. In germline, CDR1 is SGDLS, CDR2 YYNGEE. This CDR3 comprises 19 residues. V trimming: 4 bases; J trimming: 0 bases; junction bases outside the gene matches: 11. CDR3 nucleotides: TGTGCCAGCAGCTTCCGGGACAGGGTGATGAACTCTGGGGCCAACGTCCTGACTTTC. This sequence encodes CASSFRDRVMNSGANVLTF.

V and J are TRBV19 and TRBJ1-3; D possibly corresponds to TRBD1 (6 bases). The germline V gene has CDR1 LNHDA and CDR2 SQIVND (reference sequence). The CDR3 is 15 amino acids. The ends were cut back, 8 bases at V and 3 bases at J, with 17 bases in the middle. The CDR3 region is CASAETGLGGNTIYF. DNA of the CDR3: TGTGCCAGTGCTGAGACAGGCTTGGGTGGAAACACCATATATTTT.

CDR3 amino acids: CASSQDVPGLAVGLLDTQYF. The CDR3 coding sequence is TGCGCCAGCAGCCAAGACGTCCCGGGACTAGCGGTCGGCCTCCTAGATACGCAGTATTTT. This chain connects TRBV4-1 to TRBJ2-3, with TRBD2 identical over 11 bases. The ends lost 0 bases at V and 5 bases at J; junction bases unmatched: 16. The germline CDR1 and CDR2 sequences are MGHRA and YSYEKL. The length of the CDR3 is 20 residues.

This clone was recorded once. The chain employs TRBV6-6 and TRBJ2-1; D is perhaps TRBD2 (6 bases). The length of the CDR3 is 13 residues. Germline V gene sequence: CDR1 MNHNY, CDR2 SVGAGI (reference sequence). The V end lost 5 bases, the J end lost 6 bases, and 11 bases lay between the germline ends. CDR3 protein: CASSGGFSNEQFF. The CDR3 bases are TGTGCCAGCAGTGGAGGGTTTAGCAATGAGCAGTTCTTC.

This clone appeared a few times. The chain recombines TRBV10-3 with TRBJ1-2; 9 nucleotides match TRBD1. CDR1 and CDR2 (germline): ENHRY, SYGVKD. V shed 6 bases and J 7 bases; nucleotides not matched to a gene: 9. This CDR3 is 14 amino acids long. CDR3 amino acids: CAIRDPGTGFGYTF. The CDR3 DNA follows: TGTGCCATCAGGGATCCCGGGACAGGGTTTGGCTACACCTTC.

The chain combines TRBV27 with TRBJ2-7; 8 nucleotides line up with TRBD2. CDR3 length: 12 amino acids. The trim removed 3 bases at V and 7 bases at J, leaving 2 bases unmatched. Germline assignment: CDR1 MNHEY and CDR2 SMNVEV (reference sequence). CDR3 in amino acids: CASSLIAGEQYF. CDR3 DNA sequence: TGTGCCAGCAGTTTGATAGCGGGGGAGCAGTACTTC.

This chain links TRBV18 with TRBJ1-4, with D uncertain. Germline CDR1 and CDR2: KGHSH and LQKENI. V dropped 3 bases and J dropped 6 bases, with 17 bases sitting between them. The CDR3 has 16 residues. DNA of the CDR3: TGTGCCAGCTCACCGCGTAATCCGCCCTTACATGAAAAACTGTTTTTT. Translated, it gives CASSPRNPPLHEKLFF.

The chain combines TRBV28 with TRBJ1-3, with D tentatively TRBD1 (5 bases). The CDR3 extends over 15 amino acids. Trimming cost V 2 bases and J 2 bases, with 10 bases left between them. Germline CDR1 is MDHEN and CDR2 is SYDVKM. The CDR3 here is CASSLGGLAGNTIYF. CDR3 sequence (DNA): TGTGCCAGCAGTTTAGGGGGACTCGCTGGAAACACCATATATTTT.

This sequence joins TRBV20-1 and TRBJ1-2, with D possibly being TRBD1 (6 bases). Germline V gene data show CDR1 as DFQATT and CDR2 as SNEGSKA (reference sequence). The CDR3 runs 10 residues. This chain's CDR3 is CRARDNGYTF. CDR3 nucleotides: TGCAGAGCTCGGGACAACGGCTACACCTTC.

This chain connects TRBV6-1 to TRBJ1-1; no reliable D call. The CDR3 has 15 residues. Trimming took off 3 bases at V and 4 bases at J, with 15 bases between the two ends. In germline, CDR1 is MNHNS, CDR2 SASEGT. The CDR3 protein is CASSEYQPGGTEAFF. CDR3 sequence (DNA): TGTGCCAGCAGTGAGTATCAACCCGGAGGCACTGAAGCTTTCTTT.

This clone was seen once. This sequence joins TRBV19 and TRBJ1-3; D is ambiguous. This CDR3 comprises 13 residues. V dropped 6 bases and J dropped 0 bases, with 6 bases sitting between them. Germline V gene sequence: CDR1 LNHDA, CDR2 SQIVND (reference sequence). CDR3 nucleotides: TGTGCCAGTAGACATATCTCTGGAAACACCATATATTTT. This codes for CASRHISGNTIYF.

The CDR3 nucleotides read TGTGCCAGCAGTTTCAGGGCAACCGGGGCCAACGTCCTGACTTTC. It encodes CASSFRATGANVLTF. This chain connects TRBV2 to TRBJ2-6; TRBD1 might be the D (5 bases). Trimming pared 5 bases from V and 4 bases from J, leaving 12 bases between. The length of the CDR3 is 15 residues. Germline CDR1 reads SNHLY; CDR2 reads FYNNEI.